This T cell receptor (beta chain) appears in the sequencing data of a study of CD8 T cells in Susac syndrome. Germline V gene sequence: CDR1 DFQATT, CDR2 SNEGSKA (reference sequence). The CDR3 runs 14 residues. V was shortened by 0 bases and J by 8 bases, with 16 bases between the two germline ends. Sequencing targeted TCR beta in blood CD8+ and CD4+ T cells. FACS was used to enrich TEMRA cells, whereas the CD8+ and CD4+ T cells were obtained by negative isolation. Whole-study results and caveats: The study conceded that relatively few individuals underwent its TCR sequencing and HLA analysis.

Random hexamers primed reverse transcription of 0.5 to 1 ug RNA. immunoSEQ multiplex PCR amplified TCR beta CDR3 across 54 Vbeta, 13 Jbeta. TCRdb analysed the immunoSEQ multiplex PCR reads with MiXCR anew, one entry per CDR3 protein. This table holds 180,000 or so distinct CDR3 sequences, approximately 95% found once. Of note for this clonotype: Its antigen is as yet unknown.

The source material was CD4+ T cells from PBMCs. The rearrangement joins TRBV20-1 to TRBJ1-2, with D uncertain. This clonotype was sampled from a human donor in good health. The CDR3 loop is CSARDSYGVVGYTF. The DNA for the CDR3 is TGCAGTGCTAGAGATTCTTATGGGGTGGTAGGCTACACCTTC.